Sequencing of this T cell receptor (beta chain) was carried out in a study of beta chain features in type 1 diabetes. Study context: Patient and healthy donor groups were alike in age, gender and cell yields. Study-wide results and caveats: Fewer junction insertions and more nucleotide deletions appeared in type 1 diabetes patients. Sampled from patients, naive, central memory and Treg TCRB repertoires appeared more similar than those sampled from healthy donors. Shortening that was moderate but significant affected the TCRB CDR3s of Type 1 diabetes patients in all four CD4+ subsets.

CDR3 length: 16 amino acids. With V trimmed by 4 bases and J by 7 bases, 11 bases remained unmatched. The germline gives CDR1 LGHNA, CDR2 YSLEER. The investigators reverse transcribed all of the isolated RNA, so they sequenced expressed TCRB transcripts. TCRdb keeps only in-frame clones here, not all; method: immunoSEQ multiplex PCR. This table has about 160,000 clones, almost 65% appearing once. This clone was seen once. Its antigen is as yet unknown. Sequencing input: naive CD4+ T cells from blood. The V call is TRBV4-3, the J call TRBJ2-1; 9 bases fit TRBD2. The TCR sequence derives from a young man with type 1 diabetes. The CDR3 sequence: CASSRATGGGANEQFF. The DNA of the CDR3 is TGCGCCAGCAGCCGCGCGACGGGCGGGGGGGCAAATGAGCAGTTCTTC.